These 22 T cell receptor beta chains originate from one sample sequenced in a study of T cells in Graves' hyperthyroidism and ophthalmopathy. TCR beta CDR3 regions were amplified from RNA transcripts. HTBI primers were used for first-round RT-PCR of the TCR CDR3. TCRdb recomputed calls from the multiplex PCR reads with MiXCR, one row per CDR3 protein. This table has 300,000 or so distinct CDR3 sequences, around 23% appearing once. What was sequenced was blood. These receptor sequences come from a woman between 50 and 59 years old with Graves' hyperthyroidism.

The chain recombines TRBV5-1 with TRBJ2-5; D may be TRBD2 (5 bases). The CDR3 is 12 amino acids. V dropped 3 bases and J dropped 4 bases, with 7 bases sitting between them. Germline V CDR1 and CDR2: SGHRS, YFSETQ. CDR3 sequence: CASSSDLETQYF. CDR3 bases: TGCGCCAGCAGCTCGGACTTAGAGACCCAGTACTTC.

This clonotype was detected a few times. The rearrangement uses TRBV12-3 or TRBV12-4 and TRBJ2-4, with 7 bases that match TRBD1. The CDR3 contains 15 residues. Trimming took 5 bases from V and 7 from J; bases not matched to a gene: 11. The CDR3 nucleotides read TGTGCCAGCAGTCCCCGGGACAGCCCTCGGAACATTCAGTACTTC. Protein product: CASSPRDSPRNIQYF.

As for this clonotype: This may stem from a read error, because a much larger clone lies one nucleotide away. The CDR3 here is CASSSFAQGFTEAFF. In nucleotides, the CDR3 is TGTGCCAGCAGTTCATTTGCGCAGGGGTTCACTGAAGCTTTCTTT. V is TRBV27 and J is TRBJ1-1; D might be TRBD1 (6 bases). The CDR3 covers 15 residues. The germline gives CDR1 MNHEY, CDR2 SMNVEV (reference sequence). The ends were cut back, 4 bases at V and 4 bases at J, with 16 bases in the middle.

On this clonotype: Since a much larger clone is just one base distant, this may be a read error. V and J are TRBV30 and TRBJ2-2; possible D gene TRBD1, 6 bases. The CDR3 spans 13 residues. In germline, CDR1 is GTSNPN, CDR2 SVGIG (reference sequence). V gave up 3 bases and J gave up 5 bases, with 10 bases separating them. CDR3 nucleotide sequence: TGTGCCTGGAGCAGGGGAACAACCGGGGAGCTGTTTTTT. As protein: CAWSRGTTGELFF.

Only a few counts were recorded for this clonotype. The V and J genes are TRBV27 and TRBJ2-4, with TRBD1 matching over 9 bases. The junction had 2 bases not matched to a gene; V was cut back by 6 bases and J by 8 bases. The CDR3 has 12 residues. Germline V gene data show CDR1 as MNHEY and CDR2 as SMNVEV (reference sequence). The CDR3 here is CASRTGGDIQYF. The CDR3 coding sequence is TGTGCCAGCAGGACAGGGGGAGACATTCAGTACTTC.

This clonotype was found a few times. The rearrangement links TRBV19 to TRBJ1-1; D is unresolved. There are 14 residues in the CDR3. Trimming cost V 7 bases and J 1 base, with 13 bases left between them. The germline gives CDR1 LNHDA, CDR2 SQIVND (reference sequence). The CDR3 nucleotides are TGTGCCAGTAACATTAGGGCCGGGAACACTGAAGCTTTCTTT. It is translated as CASNIRAGNTEAFF. Full variable domain (rest looked up from reference TRBV19 and TRBJ1-1): DGGITQSPKYLFRKEGQNVTLSCEQNLNHDAMYWYRQDPGQGLRLIYYSQIVNDFQKGDIAEGYSVSREKKESFPLTVTSAQKNPTAFYLCASNIRAGNTEAFFGQGTRLTVV.

This clonotype was observed many times. One junction end disagrees with the germline gene, perhaps due to a read error. The V and J genes are TRBV5-1 and TRBJ2-5, with D unclear. The CDR3 spans 12 residues. Germline V gives CDR1 SGHRS, CDR2 YFSETQ. In DNA, the CDR3 is TGTGCCAGCAGCTTAGTTGGAGAGACCCAGTACTTC. Its protein product is CASSLVGETQYF. The entire variable domain, with the rest obtained from reference TRBV5-1 and TRBJ2-5, is as follows: KAGVTQTPRYLIKTRGQQVTLSCSPISGHRSVSWYQQTPGQGLQFLFEYFSETQRNKGNFPGRFSGRQFSNSRSEMNVSTLELGDSALYLCASSLVGETQYFGPGTRLLVL.

Turning to this clonotype: This may be a read error, as it is one base from a much larger clone. The chain employs TRBV5-4 and TRBJ1-1; unclear D gene. The CDR3 totals 12 residues. CDR1 is SGHNT and CDR2 is YYREEE in the germline V gene (reference sequence). Trimming removed 2 bases from V and 4 bases from J, with 6 bases in between. CDR3 amino acids: CASSFMSTEAFF. The DNA of the CDR3 is TGTGCCAGCAGCTTCATGAGCACTGAAGCTTTCTTT. Full variable domain (outside the CDR3, taken from reference TRBV5-4 and TRBJ1-1): ETGVTQSPTHLIKTRGQQVTLRCSSQSGHNTVSWYQQALGQGPQFIFQYYREEENGRGNFPPRFSGLQFPNYSSELNVNALELDDSALYLCASSFMSTEAFFGQGTRLTVV.

The chain couples TRBV11-2 to TRBJ2-7, with 12 bases aligning to TRBD2. The CDR3 is made up of 14 amino acids. Germline loops: CDR1 SGHAT, CDR2 FQNNGV. J lost 3 bases, V lost 4 bases, and 1 base had no gene match. The CDR3 reads CASSWTSGVYEQYF. DNA for the CDR3: TGTGCCAGCAGCTGGACTAGCGGGGTCTACGAGCAGTACTTC.

This clonotype was recorded many times. The J gene is TRBJ2-5, the V gene TRBV11-2; TRBD1 aligns across 8 bases. The CDR3 consists of 14 residues. Germline loops: CDR1 SGHAT, CDR2 FQNNGV. V gave up 5 bases and J gave up 5 bases; unmatched junction bases: 7. CDR3 sequence (DNA): TGTGCCAGCAGCCGTAGAGACAGGGGTGAGACCCAGTACTTC. This sequence encodes CASSRRDRGETQYF.

This clonotype has just a few counts. This chain connects TRBV20-1 to TRBJ2-5; 7 bases are a match to TRBD2. Germline lookup yields CDR1 DFQATT and CDR2 SNEGSKA (reference sequence). With 4 bases clipped from V and 9 bases from J, the junction kept 8 bases outside the gene matches. CDR3 size: 12 residues. In DNA form, the CDR3 reads TGCAGTGCTAAGGTGGGGGAGGGGCCCCAGTACTTC. Translated, it gives CSAKVGEGPQYF.

This clonotype appeared a few times. The chain has TRBV27 and TRBJ1-5; D remains ambiguous. Trimming stripped 8 bases from V and 4 bases from J, with 12 bases between. The CDR3 length is 13 residues. CDR1 is MNHEY, CDR2 SMNVEV, per germline (reference sequence). CDR3 protein: CASSSRKNQPQHF. The DNA for the CDR3 is TGTGCCAGCTCCTCAAGGAAAAATCAGCCCCAGCATTTT.

This clonotype was observed at least ten times. This chain joins TRBV28 and TRBJ2-7; no definite D call. V was clipped by 5 bases and J by 3 bases, with 11 bases between them. From germline, CDR1 is MDHEN and CDR2 SYDVKM. CDR3 length equals 13 residues. The CDR3 loop is CASSKGPIYEQYF. CDR3 bases: TGTGCCAGCAGTAAAGGGCCTATCTACGAGCAGTACTTC.

This clonotype was observed many times. The chain links TRBV13 to TRBJ2-1; 7 positions match TRBD1. The ends lost 4 bases at V and 6 bases at J; junction bases unmatched: 6. This CDR3 contains 14 residues. CDR1 and CDR2 (germline): PRHDT, FYEKMQ (reference sequence). The CDR3 DNA reads as TGTGCCAGCAGCTCTAGTTGGACAGGCAATGAGCAGTTCTTC. This codes for CASSSSWTGNEQFF.

This clonotype was picked up a small number of times. This chain uses TRBV11-2 with TRBJ2-2; D ambiguous. The germline V gene encodes CDR1 SGHAT and CDR2 FQNNGV. CDR3 length equals 15 residues. Trimming stripped 8 bases from V and 8 bases from J, with 21 bases between. The CDR3, as DNA: TGTGCCAGCGTCCTTACGGGCCCTCCCGGAGGGGAGCTGTTTTTT. Its translation is CASVLTGPPGGELFF.

In this sample, this clonotype turned up many times. V is TRBV7-9 and J is TRBJ1-1; D is undetermined. From germline, CDR1 is SEHNR and CDR2 FQNEAQ (reference sequence). The length of the CDR3 is 13 residues. Trimming stripped 6 bases from V and 3 bases from J, with 11 bases between. This chain's CDR3 is CASSLRADTEAFF. The CDR3 bases are TGTGCCAGCAGTCTGAGGGCGGACACTGAAGCTTTCTTT.

CDR3 residues: CASSQDFGRPYEQYF. The CDR3 DNA sequence: TGCGCCAGCAGCCAAGATTTCGGCAGGCCCTACGAGCAGTACTTC. J is TRBJ2-7 and V is TRBV4-1; D is undetermined. CDR3 length equals 15 residues. Germline V gene sequence: CDR1 MGHRA, CDR2 YSYEKL. Trimming stripped 0 bases from V and 2 bases from J, with 11 bases between.

This clonotype was observed many times. This chain connects TRBV20-1 to TRBJ1-1, with D possibly TRBD1 on 5 matching bases. The V and J ends lost 0 bases and 11 bases respectively, with 7 bases between them. The CDR3 totals 10 residues. Germline CDR1 and CDR2: DFQATT and SNEGSKA (reference sequence). In nucleotides, the CDR3 is TGCAGTGCTAGAGATGGGGGGGCTTTCTTT. Protein product: CSARDGGAFF.

Many counts were recorded for this clonotype. The CDR3 protein is CASSLARQGEAFF. The DNA of the CDR3 is TGTGCCAGCAGTTTAGCGCGACAGGGTGAAGCTTTCTTT. The rearrangement links TRBV12-3 or TRBV12-4 to TRBJ1-1; TRBD1 aligns across 7 bases. This CDR3 region has 13 residues. Trimming at V came to 0 bases and at J to 7 bases, leaving 2 bases not matched to a gene.

There are many counts of this clonotype. The chain employs TRBV7-9 and TRBJ2-7; the match to TRBD2 covers 7 bases. This CDR3 has 15 amino acids. Germline trimming cut 5 bases from V and 1 base from J; bases unmatched to any gene: 8. Germline-derived CDR1 and CDR2 are SEHNR and FQNEAQ (reference sequence). The CDR3 coding sequence is TGTGCCAGCAGCCGACTCGCTAGCGGATCCTACGAGCAGTACTTC. Its protein product is CASSRLASGSYEQYF.

This clonotype was detected many times. The rearrangement links TRBV2 to TRBJ1-2; D is ambiguous. This CDR3 has 16 residues. The germline gives CDR1 SNHLY, CDR2 FYNNEI. Trimming cost V 0 bases and J 0 bases, with 11 bases left between them. This CDR3 is CASSEARRATNYGYTF. For the CDR3, the DNA is TGTGCCAGCAGTGAAGCGCGGAGGGCCACTAACTATGGCTACACCTTC.

This chain connects TRBV10-3 to TRBJ2-3; either TRBD1 or TRBD2 may fit D (5 bases each). CDR3 length equals 17 residues. The germline gives CDR1 ENHRY, CDR2 SYGVKD. V was pared by 3 bases and J by 4 bases, with 20 bases between. This CDR3 is CAISDKFEGRSADTQYF. The CDR3 coding sequence is TGTGCCATCAGTGACAAGTTTGAGGGGAGATCTGCAGATACGCAGTATTTT.